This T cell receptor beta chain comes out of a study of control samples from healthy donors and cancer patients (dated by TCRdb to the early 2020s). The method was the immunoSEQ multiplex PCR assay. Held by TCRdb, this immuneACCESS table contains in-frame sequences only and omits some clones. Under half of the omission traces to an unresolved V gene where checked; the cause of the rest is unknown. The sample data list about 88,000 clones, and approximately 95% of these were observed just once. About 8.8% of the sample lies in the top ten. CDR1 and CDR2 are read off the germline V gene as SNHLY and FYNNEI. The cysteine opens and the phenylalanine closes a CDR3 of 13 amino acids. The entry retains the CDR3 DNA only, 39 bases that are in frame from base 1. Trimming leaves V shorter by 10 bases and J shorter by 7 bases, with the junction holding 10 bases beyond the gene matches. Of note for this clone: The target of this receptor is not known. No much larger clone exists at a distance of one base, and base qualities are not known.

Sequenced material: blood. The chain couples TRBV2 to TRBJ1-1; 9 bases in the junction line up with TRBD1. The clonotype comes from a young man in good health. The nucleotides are TGTGCCACCGGGACAGGGCCGGCGGATGAAGCTTTCTTT. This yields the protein CATGTGPADEAFF.